This T cell receptor (beta chain) appears in the sequencing data of a study of blood T cell repertoires in COVID-19. Here immunoSEQ multiplex PCR was the method, and the copy in TCRdb shows in-frame clones only, minus some. The sample has some 370,000 clones; over 80% are singletons. This CDR3 comprises 12 residues. Trimming cost V 5 bases and J 4 bases, with 8 bases left between them. Participants' own reports of clinical history determined their cohort assignment. V is TRBV12-3 or TRBV12-4 and J is TRBJ1-2; D may be TRBD1 (5 bases). This TCR came from a woman aged 50 to 60 who had recovered from COVID-19. Input material: PBMCs or T cells enriched from blood (not recorded which). DNA of the CDR3: TGTGCCAGCAGTATCGGGGGCTATGGCTACACCTTC. Encoded protein: CASSIGGYGYTF.